These 15 T cell receptor beta chains came from one sample sequenced in a study of blood T cell repertoires in COVID-19. Using immunoSEQ multiplex PCR, the repertoire was profiled, and TCRdb retains in-frame clones only, with some absent. The data show about 280,000 clones, with 85% seen just once and approximately 12% held by the top ten. Sequencing was done on a sample of peripheral blood. These TCRs come from a human donor in a cohort sampled during active COVID-19.

This clone has just a few counts. The gene calls are TRBV7-2 and TRBJ1-1; D gene uncertain. Germline V CDR1 and CDR2: SGHTA, FQGNSA. Trimming removed 5 bases at V and 7 bases at J, with 11 bases between. This CDR3 has 12 residues. CDR3 sequence: CASSRGRNEAFF. As DNA, the CDR3 is TGTGCCAGCAGCCGGGGAAGAAATGAAGCTTTCTTT.

This clone was counted between two and nine times. In nucleotides, the CDR3 is TGTGCCAGCTCACCATACGGAGGGGGGGATGGTGAGCAGTACTTC. Translated, it gives CASSPYGGGDGEQYF. J is TRBJ2-7 and V is TRBV18; possible D gene TRBD2, 7 bases. Trimming stripped 2 bases from V and 7 bases from J, with 18 bases between. Germline V gene lookup returns CDR1 KGHSH and CDR2 LQKENI. The CDR3 is 15 residues long.

This clone appeared a single time. The CDR3 DNA reads as TGTGCCAGCAGAGAACGGGCGGGGGCGGGCGCCGGGGAGCTGTTTTTT. It specifies CASRERAGAGAGELFF. The rearrangement uses TRBV5-8 and TRBJ2-2, with a tentative D call TRBD2 (7 bases). There are 16 residues in the CDR3. V was shortened by 5 bases and J by 6 bases, with 20 bases between the two germline ends. Germline loops: CDR1 SGHTS, CDR2 YDEGEE.

The chain carries TRBV7-9 and TRBJ1-6; 7 bases fit TRBD1. J was trimmed by 9 bases and V by 5 bases; bases with no gene match: 4. The germline V gene encodes CDR1 SEHNR and CDR2 FQNEAQ (reference sequence). This CDR3 contains 13 residues. The CDR3 protein is CASSPDRVSPLHF. The CDR3 DNA reads as TGTGCCAGCAGCCCTGACAGGGTTTCACCCCTCCACTTT.

The chain employs TRBV7-2 and TRBJ2-7; a weak D match, TRBD2 (5 bases). Germline V CDR1 and CDR2: SGHTA, FQGNSA. V was trimmed by 3 bases and J by 5 bases, leaving 11 bases between them. CDR3 length: 13 amino acids. Written as DNA, the CDR3 is TGTGCCAGCAGCTTGTCTAGCCCGGACGAGCAGTACTTC. This gives the protein CASSLSSPDEQYF. The whole variable domain, filled in from reference TRBV7-2 and TRBJ2-7, reads GAGVSQSPSNKVTEKGKDVELRCDPISGHTALYWYRQSLGQGLEFLIYFQGNSAPDKSGLPSDRFSAERTGGSVSTLTIQRTQQEDSAVYLCASSLSSPDEQYFGPGTRLTVT.

This clone was observed once. The chain couples TRBV5-6 to TRBJ2-7, with 10 bases lining up with TRBD1. CDR1 is SGHDT and CDR2 is YYEEEE in the germline V gene. This CDR3 is built from 18 residues. J gave up 7 bases and V 2 bases, and 18 bases lay outside the gene matches. The CDR3 here is CASSLAGWETGGRSEQYF. DNA for the CDR3: TGTGCCAGCAGCTTAGCCGGTTGGGAGACAGGGGGCCGGAGTGAGCAGTACTTC.

This clone was seen many times. The chain joins TRBV19 to TRBJ1-5, with a weak D call TRBD1 (6 bases). The germline CDR1 and CDR2 sequences are LNHDA and SQIVND (reference sequence). The V and J ends lost 0 bases and 1 base respectively, with 7 bases between them. The CDR3 has 15 amino acids. The CDR3 nucleotides are TGTGCCAGTAGTATAGATGGGGGCAGCAATCAGCCCCAGCATTTT. It is translated as CASSIDGGSNQPQHF.

The chain employs TRBV28 and TRBJ2-1, with D possibly being TRBD1 (6 bases). V lost 4 bases, J lost 2 bases, and 9 bases lay in between. Germline V lookup: CDR1 MDHEN, CDR2 SYDVKM. The CDR3 has 14 residues. CDR3 nucleotides: TGTGCCAGCAGTTCTCAGGGGCCCTACAATGAGCAGTTCTTC. Translated: CASSSQGPYNEQFF.

V is TRBV28 and J is TRBJ1-5; D gene ambiguous. CDR1 and CDR2 from the germline V gene are MDHEN and SYDVKM. The CDR3 runs to 15 residues. Deletions cut 7 bases from V and 0 bases from J, with 13 bases between. CDR3 sequence (DNA): TGTGCCAGCACCTTCGACACGAATAGCAATCAGCCCCAGCATTTT. This sequence encodes CASTFDTNSNQPQHF.

The rearrangement links TRBV11-1 to TRBJ2-7; tentative D call: TRBD2 (6 bases). Germline CDR1 is SGHAT and CDR2 is FQDESV (reference sequence). The CDR3 contains 14 residues. V shed 5 bases and J shed 0 bases, with 11 bases lying between them. The CDR3 region is CASSAGLSSYEQYF. CDR3 nucleotides: TGTGCCAGCAGCGCGGGACTCAGCTCCTACGAGCAGTACTTC.

The chain couples TRBV5-4 to TRBJ2-1; tentative D call: TRBD2 (6 bases). The CDR3 consists of 16 residues. The ends were cut back, 0 bases at V and 4 bases at J, with 14 bases in the middle. The V gene's germline CDR1 is SGHNT and CDR2 YYREEE (reference sequence). The CDR3 DNA sequence: TGTGCCAGCAGCTTGGCCGGCGGGGCGTTTTACAATGAGCAGTTCTTC. Translated, it gives CASSLAGGAFYNEQFF.

J is TRBJ2-2 and V is TRBV7-2; tentatively, D is TRBD2 (6 bases). The ends were cut back, 2 bases at V and 6 bases at J, with 10 bases in the middle. The CDR3 is 14 amino acids. Germline V gene lookup returns CDR1 SGHTA and CDR2 FQGNSA. The CDR3 sequence is CASSLMEGPGELFF. The CDR3 nucleotides read TGTGCCAGCAGCTTAATGGAGGGCCCCGGGGAGCTGTTTTTT.

Of note for this clone: Other DNA sequences from this sample encode an identical CDR3 as well. The chain is built from TRBV5-5 and TRBJ1-1, with 7 nucleotides matching TRBD1. The CDR3 length is 13 residues. Germline CDR1 and CDR2: SGHKS and YYEKEE (reference sequence). The V gene end was trimmed by 4 bases and the J gene end by 5 bases; junction bases not matched to a gene: 5. The DNA for the CDR3 is TGTGCCAGCAGCCGTACAGGGGTTACTGAAGCTTTCTTT. Protein sequence: CASSRTGVTEAFF.

This clone was seen a single time. The chain is built from TRBV18 and TRBJ1-5, with 9 nucleotides matching TRBD1. Germline V lookup: CDR1 KGHSH, CDR2 LQKENI. The ends lost 3 bases at V and 9 bases at J; junction bases unmatched: 6. The CDR3 is 14 amino acids. Here the CDR3 reads CASSPGQGDRPQHF. CDR3 nucleotides: TGTGCCAGCTCACCGGGACAGGGCGATCGGCCCCAGCATTTT.

The chain couples TRBV4-2 to TRBJ1-3; a possible D gene is TRBD1 (5 bases). V lost 4 bases, J lost 4 bases, and 17 bases lay in between. Germline CDR1 LGHNA, CDR2 YNFKEQ. The CDR3 covers 16 residues. The CDR3: CASSPTGSRNGNTIYF. The CDR3 DNA reads as TGTGCCAGCAGCCCTACAGGTTCGAGGAACGGAAACACCATATATTTT.